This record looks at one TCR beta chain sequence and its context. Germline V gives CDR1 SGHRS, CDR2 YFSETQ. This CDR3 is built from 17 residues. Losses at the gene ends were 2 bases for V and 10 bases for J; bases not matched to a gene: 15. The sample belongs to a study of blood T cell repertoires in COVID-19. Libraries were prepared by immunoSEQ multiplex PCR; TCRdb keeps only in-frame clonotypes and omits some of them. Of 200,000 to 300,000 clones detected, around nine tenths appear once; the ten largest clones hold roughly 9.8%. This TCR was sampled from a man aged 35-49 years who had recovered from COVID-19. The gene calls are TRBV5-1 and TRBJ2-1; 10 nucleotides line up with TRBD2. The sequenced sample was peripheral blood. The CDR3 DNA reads TGCGCCAGCAGCTTTCCCTTAGAGCGGGAGGGGGCCCGGGAGCAGTTCTTC. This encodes CASSFPLEREGAREQFF. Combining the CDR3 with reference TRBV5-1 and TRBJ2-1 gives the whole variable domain KAGVTQTPRYLIKTRGQQVTLSCSPISGHRSVSWYQQTPGQGLQFLFEYFSETQRNKGNFPGRFSGRQFSNSRSEMNVSTLELGDSALYLCASSFPLEREGAREQFFGPGTRLTVL.